Sequencing of this T cell receptor beta chain was carried out in a study of human T cells and chemical hapten exposure. Study information: During the approximately 24-week study period, patients had diphenylcyclopropenone applied to the scalp every week.

The germline V gene has CDR1 MNHEY and CDR2 SVGEGT. The CDR3 runs 16 residues. J lost 4 bases, V lost 0 bases, and 4 bases had no gene match. Regarding the study as a whole: Among expanded TCRs, significantly more large CDR3 similarity clusters formed than among controls.

Time point defined: patch test 1, 2 weeks after DPC sensitization. Treatment meaning: therapeutic diphenylcyclopropenone sensitization with weekly scalp DPC. Unique molecular identifiers were attached to individual cDNA molecules during library preparation. TCRdb reanalysed the RACE reads using MiXCR and keeps one entry per CDR3 protein. Of more than 150,000 distinct CDR3 sequences listed, more than 12% are singletons. This clonotype was picked up a small number of times. No antigen is known for it. The rearrangement links TRBV6-2 or TRBV6-3 to TRBJ2-2; 8 bases are shared with TRBD2. The receptor was isolated from a woman in her 30s with alopecia areata. Some clones in this sample may be carry-over from other donors' samples. The sequencing used whole blood, collected in connection with sensitization to the hapten diphenylcyclopropenone (DPC). CDR3 sequence: CASSYSLAEVTGELFF. The DNA for the CDR3 is TGTGCCAGCAGTTACTCACTAGCGGAAGTCACCGGGGAGCTGTTTTTT.